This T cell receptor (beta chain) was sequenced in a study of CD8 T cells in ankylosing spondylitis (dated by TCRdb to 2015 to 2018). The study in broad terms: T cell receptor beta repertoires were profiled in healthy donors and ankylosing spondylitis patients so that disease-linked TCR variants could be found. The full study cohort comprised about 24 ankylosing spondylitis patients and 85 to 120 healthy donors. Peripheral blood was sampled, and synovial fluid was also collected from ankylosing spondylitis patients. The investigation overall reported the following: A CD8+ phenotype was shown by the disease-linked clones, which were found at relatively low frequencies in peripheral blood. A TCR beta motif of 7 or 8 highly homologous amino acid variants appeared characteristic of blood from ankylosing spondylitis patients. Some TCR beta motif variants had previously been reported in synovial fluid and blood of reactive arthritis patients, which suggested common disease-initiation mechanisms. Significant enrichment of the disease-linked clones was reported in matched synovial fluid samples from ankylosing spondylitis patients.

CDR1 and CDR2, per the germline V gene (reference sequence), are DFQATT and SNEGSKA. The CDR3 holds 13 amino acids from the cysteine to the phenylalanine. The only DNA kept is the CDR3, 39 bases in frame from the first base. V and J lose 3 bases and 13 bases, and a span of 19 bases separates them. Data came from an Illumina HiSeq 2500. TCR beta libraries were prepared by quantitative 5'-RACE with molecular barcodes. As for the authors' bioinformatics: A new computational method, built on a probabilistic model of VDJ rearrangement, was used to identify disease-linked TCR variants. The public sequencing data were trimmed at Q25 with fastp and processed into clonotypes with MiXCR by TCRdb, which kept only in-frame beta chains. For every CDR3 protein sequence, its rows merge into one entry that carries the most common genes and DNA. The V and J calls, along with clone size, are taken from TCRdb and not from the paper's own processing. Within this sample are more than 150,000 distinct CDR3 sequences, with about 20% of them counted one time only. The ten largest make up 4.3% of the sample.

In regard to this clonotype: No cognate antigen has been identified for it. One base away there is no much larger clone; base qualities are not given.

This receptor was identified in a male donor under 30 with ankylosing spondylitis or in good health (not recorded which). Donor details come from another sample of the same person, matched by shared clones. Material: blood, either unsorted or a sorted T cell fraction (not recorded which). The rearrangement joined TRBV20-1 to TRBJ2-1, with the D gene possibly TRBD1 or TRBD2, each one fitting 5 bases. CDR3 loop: CSARADSAGSQFF. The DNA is TGCAGTGCTAGGGCAGACTCCGCAGGGAGTCAGTTCTTC.